The present T cell receptor beta chain was sequenced within a study of regulatory T cells in long-lasting Graves disease (dated by TCRdb to the early 2020s). In terms of the full investigation: In the newly diagnosed Graves' disease group, patients had been taking antithyroid drugs for less than 3 months. TCR sequencing covered 13 persistent and approximately 20 newly diagnosed Graves' disease patients, 33 samples in total. This study used TCR sequencing and RNA sequencing of peripheral blood to compare persistent Graves' disease patients against newly diagnosed Graves' disease patients. The study was registered as a clinical trial and conducted in China.

Results the study describes overall, beyond this receptor: Persistent disease showed preferential use of TRBV28, TRBJ1-2 and TRBJ2-5, whereas newly diagnosed disease favored TRBV20-1 and TRBJ2-1. Because the primary lesion, thyroid tissue, could not be accessed, the study looked at peripheral blood alone. The small sample size was acknowledged by the authors as a limitation that may reduce accuracy. Only the TCR beta chain was sequenced and analyzed. Persistent Graves' disease patients showed lower TCR Shannon entropy and fewer highly expanded clones than newly diagnosed patients, suggesting clonal expansion. Persistent patients shared more public clonotypes among themselves (fewer than 3,000) than newly diagnosed patients did (more than 950).

Reading the label with the study, this specimen's time point is: newly diagnosed GD, antithyroid drugs for less than 3 months. RNA was extracted from PBMCs in TRIzol for both TCR sequencing and RNA sequencing. The diagnosis of Graves' disease was made according to American Thyroid Association guidelines. Patients were recruited from an endocrinology department in Xi'an, China. Each patient gave approximately 10 milliliters of peripheral blood, collected in an EDTA anticoagulant tube. Ficoll Paque Plus density gradient separation was used to isolate PBMCs, and no further T cell sorting was done. An Agilent 2100 Bioanalyzer and agarose gel were used to check RNA quality, and a NanoDrop 2000 was used to measure RNA concentration. Library prep was done by multiplex PCR. Data came from an Illumina HiSeq 4000. TCR beta libraries were built with iRepertoire HTBI primers and Arm-PCR amplification of CDR3 regions. PCR products were gel purified before sequencing. In the paper's pipeline: Gene usage analysis of CDR3 amino acid clonotypes used the 50 to 70 TRBV and 12 to 15 TRBJ segments found across samples. COPE and FqMerger were used to merge filtered high-quality paired reads into contigs. Contigs were aligned with BLAST to IMGT TRBV, TRBD and TRBJ reference genes, and CDR3 was defined per IMGT. Clonotypes above 0.1% frequency were classified as highly expanded clones. Repertoire diversity was measured by Shannon entropy, and V-J evenness by the Gini coefficient. Public clonotypes were defined as clonotypes shared by more than one individual. TCRdb took the public reads, trimmed them with fastp at Q25, ran MiXCR for clone calling and kept in-frame beta chains. Rows with one shared CDR3 protein collapse into an entry with the most common genes and DNA. It is TCRdb's table, rather than the study itself, that gives the V and J calls and clone size. The sample has a few hundred thousand distinct CDR3 sequences on record, just over 20% of them singletons. The leading ten clones occupy around 14% of the sample.

On this clonotype itself: Its recognized antigen is unknown. One base away there is no much larger clone; base qualities are not given.

CDR3 length: 17 amino acids, cysteine to phenylalanine. The entry retains the CDR3 DNA only, 51 bases that are in frame from base 1. Clipping removes 6 bases from V and 8 bases from J, with 11 as the unmatched junction base count. The material was peripheral blood mononuclear cells (PBMCs), obtained at new diagnosis, from a patient treated with antithyroid drugs. The rearranged segments are TRBV12-3 or TRBV12-4 and TRBJ2-1; 15 bases in between match TRBD2. The clonotype originates from a female donor with Graves disease. The nucleotide sequence reads TGTGCCAGCAGCAACCCGCCGGGACTAGCGGGAGGCCATGAGCAGTTCTTC. It encodes CASSNPPGLAGGHEQFF.